One sample yielded the 27 T cell receptor beta chains listed below, sequenced in a study of cytomegalovirus exposure and HLA in healthy donors. Primers: 60 Vbeta forward and 13 Jbeta reverse. Clones were sequenced by immunoSEQ multiplex PCR, and TCRdb holds only the in-frame ones, with some missing. The top ten hold 4% of the sample, which has about 300,000 clones, more than 80% seen once. Sequenced material: PBMCs. The receptors stem from a man aged 35 to 55 in good health and CMV-seropositive.

This sequence joins TRBV6-6 and TRBJ1-2; no firm D call. With 7 bases removed from V and 4 bases from J, the gap between germline ends came to 7 bases. The germline V gene has CDR1 MNHNY and CDR2 SVGAGI (reference sequence). The CDR3 contains 11 residues. The CDR3 loop is CASTDSYGYTF. The CDR3 DNA reads as TGTGCCAGCACCGACTCCTATGGCTACACCTTC.

V is TRBV9 and J is TRBJ2-7, with 11 bases matching TRBD2. CDR1 and CDR2 from the germline V gene are SGDLS and YYNGEE. The CDR3 is made up of 15 amino acids. The J segment lost 4 bases and the V segment lost 3 bases, leaving 6 bases of the junction unmatched. The CDR3 is CASSAGTSGSYEQYF. CDR3 DNA: TGTGCCAGCAGCGCGGGGACTAGCGGATCATACGAGCAGTACTTC.

The J gene is TRBJ1-3, the V gene TRBV9, with 7 nucleotides matching TRBD1. The length of the CDR3 is 17 residues. Germline V gene data show CDR1 as SGDLS and CDR2 as YYNGEE. V shed 3 bases, J shed 5 bases, and the junction held 14 bases outside the gene matches. As DNA, the CDR3 is TGTGCCAGCAGCGAGAGCCTTGGGACAGAGAGTAGAAACACCATATATTTT. Its translation is CASSESLGTESRNTIYF.

The J gene is TRBJ2-7, the V gene TRBV18; TRBD2 is a possible D gene (6 bases). Germline loops: CDR1 KGHSH, CDR2 LQKENI. The CDR3 contains 13 residues. V was clipped by 8 bases and J by 4 bases, with 15 bases between them. The chain's CDR3 is CASAAGREYEQYF. The DNA of the CDR3 is TGTGCCAGCGCCGCCGGACGGGAGTACGAGCAGTACTTC.

The chain joins TRBV28 to TRBJ1-4; a weak D match, TRBD1 (5 bases). The CDR3 runs to 17 residues. The ends were cut back, 3 bases at V and 6 bases at J, with 20 bases in the middle. CDR1 is MDHEN, CDR2 SYDVKM, per germline. CDR3: CASSFWRGANRDEKLFF. The CDR3 DNA sequence: TGTGCCAGCAGTTTCTGGCGTGGGGCCAATAGAGATGAAAAACTGTTTTTT. Variable domain in full (rest from reference TRBV28 and TRBJ1-4): DVKVTQSSRYLVKRTGEKVFLECVQDMDHENMFWYRQDPGLGLRLIYFSYDVKMKEKGDIPEGYSVSREKKERFSLILESASTNQTSMYLCASSFWRGANRDEKLFFGSGTQLSVL.

CDR3 loop: CASTAGASDTQYF. The CDR3 DNA reads TGTGCCAGTACGGCGGGAGCATCAGATACGCAGTATTTT. The chain recombines TRBV19 with TRBJ2-3, with 7 bases matching TRBD2. The V segment lost 7 bases and the J segment 4 bases; nucleotides outside the gene matches: 5. CDR1 and CDR2 from the germline V gene are LNHDA and SQIVND (reference sequence). This CDR3 region has 13 residues. The variable domain in full, with the rest retrieved from reference TRBV19 and TRBJ2-3, is DGGITQSPKYLFRKEGQNVTLSCEQNLNHDAMYWYRQDPGQGLRLIYYSQIVNDFQKGDIAEGYSVSREKKESFPLTVTSAQKNPTAFYLCASTAGASDTQYFGPGTRLTVL.

This clone was observed a handful of times. V gene TRBV5-1 combines with J gene TRBJ2-1; 12 bases line up with TRBD2. This CDR3 has 15 amino acids. V was clipped by 0 bases and J by 10 bases; unmatched bases: 5. Germline assignment: CDR1 SGHRS and CDR2 YFSETQ. The CDR3 loop reads CASSLVLAGGKEQFF. Here the CDR3 DNA reads TGCGCCAGCAGCTTGGTTCTAGCGGGAGGGAAAGAGCAGTTCTTC.

The V call is TRBV9, the J call TRBJ1-4; the match to TRBD1 covers 8 bases. Germline V gene lookup returns CDR1 SGDLS and CDR2 YYNGEE. V was clipped by 0 bases and J by 0 bases; unmatched bases: 10. The CDR3 totals 19 residues. CDR3 protein: CASSVGPGGGRSTNEKLFF. The DNA for the CDR3 is TGTGCCAGCAGCGTAGGGCCAGGGGGCGGAAGGTCAACTAATGAAAAACTGTTTTTT.

The genes are TRBV2 and TRBJ1-2, with D perhaps matching TRBD1 (5 bases). V gave up 3 bases and J gave up 6 bases, with 11 bases separating them. CDR1 is SNHLY and CDR2 is FYNNEI in the germline V gene. The length of the CDR3 is 13 residues. The CDR3 region has the DNA TGTGCCAGCAGTGATAGGCCCAGGGATGGCTACACCTTC. It is translated as CASSDRPRDGYTF. The full variable domain, its missing parts supplied by reference TRBV2 and TRBJ1-2, is EPEVTQTPSHQVTQMGQEVILRCVPISNHLYFYWYRQILGQKVEFLVSFYNNEISEKSEIFDDQFSVERPDGSNFTLKIRSTKLEDSAMYFCASSDRPRDGYTFGSGTRLTVV.

V gene TRBV7-2 combines with J gene TRBJ1-5, with TRBD1 identical over 7 bases. Trimming took 2 bases from V and 13 from J; bases not matched to a gene: 11. Germline V gene sequence: CDR1 SGHTA, CDR2 FQGNSA. The CDR3 extends over 14 amino acids. The CDR3 DNA reads as TGTGCCAGCAGCTTAACCCTACAGGGGCCACTTCAGCATTTT. It yields the protein CASSLTLQGPLQHF.

The rearrangement joins TRBV12-5 to TRBJ1-1; D unresolved. The V end was cut by 1 base, the J end by 4 bases, with 19 bases between. Germline values: CDR1 LGHNT, CDR2 FRNRAP. The CDR3 length is 17 residues. CDR3 nucleotide sequence: TGTGCTAGTGGTTTGGCCTCGAAGGGAGTGGTGGGCACTGAAGCTTTCTTT. As protein: CASGLASKGVVGTEAFF.

This clone has only a few counts. V and J are TRBV19 and TRBJ1-1; D gene unclear. This CDR3 has 15 amino acids. Trimming took off 4 bases at V and 0 bases at J, with 12 bases between the two ends. Per the germline V gene, CDR1 is LNHDA and CDR2 is SQIVND (reference sequence). CDR3 protein: CASSRYSELNTEAFF. In DNA, the CDR3 is TGTGCCAGTAGTAGGTACTCTGAATTGAACACTGAAGCTTTCTTT.

The CDR3 DNA reads TGTGCCAGCAGCCCTGAGCCGGGACTAGCGGGAGAGGTTCGAGAGACCCAGTACTTC. Amino acid sequence: CASSPEPGLAGEVRETQYF. J is TRBJ2-5 and V is TRBV7-9; 14 positions agree with TRBD2. The V and J ends lost 5 bases and 4 bases, in that order; junction bases with no gene match: 15. Germline V gene lookup returns CDR1 SEHNR and CDR2 FQNEAQ (reference sequence). The CDR3 totals 19 residues.

The gene calls are TRBV5-1 and TRBJ2-2; 9 bases map to TRBD1. From germline, CDR1 is SGHRS and CDR2 YFSETQ. Trimming removed 5 bases from V and 4 bases from J; junction bases left unmatched: 6. The CDR3 has 15 amino acids. The CDR3 region has the DNA TGCGCCAGCAGTTCCGGGACAGGGCCCACCGGGGAGCTGTTTTTT. It yields the protein CASSSGTGPTGELFF.

The chain links TRBV5-4 to TRBJ1-4; D possibly corresponds to TRBD1 (5 bases). The CDR3 totals 15 residues. Germline V lookup: CDR1 SGHNT, CDR2 YYREEE (reference sequence). V was shortened by 0 bases and J by 7 bases, with 13 bases between the two germline ends. Here the CDR3 reads CASSLEGALAEKLFF. CDR3 DNA sequence: TGTGCCAGCAGCTTGGAAGGGGCGCTTGCTGAAAAACTGTTTTTT.

The rearrangement uses TRBV11-2 and TRBJ1-6; perhaps TRBD1 as D (5 bases). Germline CDR1 is SGHAT and CDR2 is FQNNGV. This CDR3 has 13 residues. V shed 8 bases and J shed 7 bases, with 12 bases lying between them. The CDR3 coding sequence is TGTGCCAGCGGGGCTGGAATGAATTCACCCCTCCACTTT. As protein: CASGAGMNSPLHF.

The chain combines TRBV29-1 with TRBJ2-1; 7 bases align to TRBD1. The germline CDR1 and CDR2 sequences are SQVTM and ANQGSEA. CDR3 length: 14 amino acids. Losses at the gene ends were 7 bases for V and 7 bases for J; bases not matched to a gene: 13. Here the CDR3 reads CSGGTGTVWNEQFF. CDR3 nucleotide sequence: TGCAGCGGGGGGACCGGGACAGTCTGGAATGAGCAGTTCTTC.

The chain recombines TRBV6-5 with TRBJ2-3, with D tentatively TRBD1 (6 bases). The germline V gene encodes CDR1 MNHEY and CDR2 SVGAGI. The CDR3 has 15 amino acids. The V and J ends lost 2 bases and 3 bases respectively, with 12 bases between them. DNA of the CDR3: TGTGCCAGCAGTTACGGACAGCCGTTGACAGATACGCAGTATTTT. It translates to CASSYGQPLTDTQYF.

The chain is built from TRBV5-6 and TRBJ2-1; D possibly corresponds to TRBD2 (5 bases). The CDR3 covers 15 residues. V shed 0 bases and J shed 2 bases, with 9 bases lying between them. From germline, CDR1 is SGHDT and CDR2 YYEEEE. The CDR3 here is CASSLASGPYNEQFF. The CDR3 region has the DNA TGTGCCAGCAGCTTGGCCAGCGGACCCTACAATGAGCAGTTCTTC.

The rearrangement links TRBV27 to TRBJ2-7; unclear D gene. This CDR3 contains 13 residues. With 0 bases removed from V and 4 bases from J, the gap between germline ends came to 7 bases. Germline CDR1 MNHEY, CDR2 SMNVEV (reference sequence). The CDR3 reads CASSLSQAYEQYF. CDR3 sequence (DNA): TGTGCCAGCAGTTTATCCCAGGCTTACGAGCAGTACTTC.

V and J are TRBV7-2 and TRBJ2-7, with TRBD1 matching 8 bases. Germline values: CDR1 SGHTA, CDR2 FQGNSA. This CDR3 contains 15 residues. V lost 0 bases to trimming and J lost 3 bases; unmatched junction nucleotides: 4. CDR3 amino acids: CASSLAVRGLYEQYF. The CDR3 DNA reads as TGTGCCAGCAGCTTAGCGGTCAGGGGGCTCTACGAGCAGTACTTC. Supplemented by reference TRBV7-2 and TRBJ2-7, the full variable domain reads GAGVSQSPSNKVTEKGKDVELRCDPISGHTALYWYRQSLGQGLEFLIYFQGNSAPDKSGLPSDRFSAERTGGSVSTLTIQRTQQEDSAVYLCASSLAVRGLYEQYFGPGTRLTVT.

The gene calls are TRBV11-2 and TRBJ2-7; the match to TRBD2 covers 11 bases. CDR3 length: 17 residues. The ends lost 5 bases at V and 3 bases at J; junction bases unmatched: 12. CDR1 and CDR2 from the germline V gene are SGHAT and FQNNGV. The CDR3 region has the DNA TGTGCCAGCAGCCCCCCCATCGGGACTAGCGGTTTCTACGAGCAGTACTTC. Residues: CASSPPIGTSGFYEQYF.

V gene TRBV19 combines with J gene TRBJ1-4; the D gene is possibly TRBD1 (6 bases). The V gene's germline CDR1 is LNHDA and CDR2 SQIVND (reference sequence). Trimming stripped 9 bases from V and 0 bases from J, with 11 bases between. The CDR3 has 14 residues. CDR3 DNA: TGTGCCAGCCGACAGGCAGCAACTAATGAAAAACTGTTTTTT. It encodes CASRQAATNEKLFF.

This clone was seen many times. The J gene is TRBJ2-1, the V gene TRBV14, with a tentative D call TRBD1 (5 bases). Trimming stripped 1 base from V and 6 bases from J, with 13 bases between. The length of the CDR3 is 15 residues. Germline CDR1 reads SGHDN; CDR2 reads FVKESK. CDR3 sequence: CASSQGLGVINEQFF. The CDR3 DNA follows: TGTGCCAGCAGCCAAGGGCTAGGGGTTATCAATGAGCAGTTCTTC.

The chain carries TRBV15 and TRBJ2-5; 13 bases map to TRBD2. The CDR3 contains 17 residues. Germline V gene data show CDR1 as LNHNV and CDR2 as YYDKDF (reference sequence). The junction had 3 bases not matched to a gene; V was cut back by 1 base and J by 1 base. CDR3: CATSRARLAGGQETQYF. The CDR3 nucleotides read TGTGCCACCAGCAGAGCCCGACTAGCGGGAGGCCAAGAGACCCAGTACTTC.

The chain uses TRBV28 and TRBJ2-7; 8 positions agree with TRBD2. CDR1 and CDR2 (germline): MDHEN, SYDVKM. With V trimmed by 11 bases and J by 0 bases, 6 bases remained unmatched. This CDR3 is 13 amino acids long. The CDR3 here is CASTSGSSYEQYF. As DNA, the CDR3 is TGTGCCTCCACTAGCGGCAGCTCCTACGAGCAGTACTTC.

The rearrangement links TRBV10-3 to TRBJ2-7; D unresolved. The V gene's germline CDR1 is ENHRY and CDR2 SYGVKD. The CDR3 loop spans 15 amino acids. With 0 bases removed from V and 4 bases from J, the gap between germline ends came to 13 bases. This chain's CDR3 is CAISESREIRYEQYF. CDR3 sequence (DNA): TGTGCCATCAGTGAGTCGCGAGAGATCCGATACGAGCAGTACTTC.